Listed here are 24 T cell receptor beta chains from one sample, sequenced in a study of early T cells in non-severe SARS-CoV-2 infection. Each CDR3 protein is one row after TCRdb ran MiXCR on the 5' RACE reads. The sample carries some 61,000 distinct CDR3 sequences, 8.7% recorded once. The source was whole blood, collected at baseline. The receptors stem from an adult who was a healthcare worker with PCR-confirmed SARS-CoV-2 infection or an uninfected control (not recorded which).

In this sample, this clonotype turned up many times. The genes are TRBV20-1 and TRBJ1-1; D gene unclear. The germline gives CDR1 DFQATT, CDR2 SNEGSKA (reference sequence). This CDR3 has 11 amino acids. V shed 3 bases and J shed 7 bases, with 9 bases lying between them. CDR3 DNA: TGCAGTGCTAGCAGCCGGCTTGAAGCTTTCTTT. Translating it yields CSASSRLEAFF.

This clonotype was recorded many times. The chain recombines TRBV9 with TRBJ2-7; D remains unclear. Trimming stripped 0 bases from V and 1 base from J, with 8 bases between. CDR3 length: 14 residues. Germline V gene data show CDR1 as SGDLS and CDR2 as YYNGEE. CDR3 protein: CASSVGAGSYEQYF. In nucleotides, the CDR3 is TGTGCCAGCAGCGTAGGGGCAGGATCCTACGAGCAGTACTTC. Full variable domain (outside the CDR3, taken from reference TRBV9 and TRBJ2-7): DSGVTQTPKHLITATGQRVTLRCSPRSGDLSVYWYQQSLDQGLQFLIQYYNGEERAKGNILERFSAQQFPDLHSELNLSSLELGDSALYFCASSVGAGSYEQYFGPGTRLTVT.

This clonotype was seen only a few times. The J gene is TRBJ1-2, the V gene TRBV18, with 8 bases lining up with TRBD1. J was trimmed by 1 base and V by 5 bases; bases with no gene match: 6. From germline, CDR1 is KGHSH and CDR2 LQKENI. The CDR3 runs 15 residues. CDR3 coding DNA: TGTGCCAGCTCATCCAGACAGGGGAATAACTATGGCTACACCTTC. Protein product: CASSSRQGNNYGYTF. The full variable domain, rest sourced from reference TRBV18 and TRBJ1-2, is NAGVMQNPRHLVRRRGQEARLRCSPMKGHSHVYWYRQLPEEGLKFMVYLQKENIIDESGMPKERFSAEFPKEGPSILRIQQVVRGDSAAYFCASSSRQGNNYGYTFGSGTRLTVV.

The chain couples TRBV5-1 to TRBJ1-1, with a possible D match to TRBD1 (5 bases). CDR3 length: 15 residues. Germline values: CDR1 SGHRS, CDR2 YFSETQ. With 4 bases removed from V and 0 bases from J, the gap between germline ends came to 13 bases. CDR3 sequence reads: CASSQGRLMNTEAFF. CDR3 nucleotides: TGCGCCAGCAGCCAGGGACGGTTGATGAACACTGAAGCTTTCTTT.

The genes are TRBV7-3 and TRBJ2-2; D perhaps matches TRBD2 (6 bases). Deletions cut 0 bases from V and 4 bases from J, with 12 bases between. There are 16 residues in the CDR3. Germline V gene sequence: CDR1 SGHTA, CDR2 FQGTGA. In DNA form, the CDR3 reads TGTGCCAGCAGCTTAACCCGCGGGACGAGCACCGGGGAGCTGTTTTTT. Translated: CASSLTRGTSTGELFF.

This clonotype appeared many times. The genes are TRBV7-9 and TRBJ2-3; 8 bases match TRBD2. Germline V gene lookup returns CDR1 SEHNR and CDR2 FQNEAQ (reference sequence). The V gene end was trimmed by 5 bases and the J gene end by 5 bases; junction bases not matched to a gene: 9. This CDR3 comprises 15 residues. This CDR3 reads CASSRTGGPGDTQYF. CDR3 nucleotide sequence: TGTGCCAGCAGCCGAACGGGGGGGCCCGGAGATACGCAGTATTTT.

This clonotype has a count of ten or more. The rearrangement uses TRBV7-2 and TRBJ2-3, with D unresolved. The germline V gene encodes CDR1 SGHTA and CDR2 FQGNSA. This CDR3 region has 15 residues. The ends were cut back, 1 base at V and 2 bases at J, with 10 bases in the middle. CDR3 sequence: CASSLGLLPTDTQYF. The CDR3 region has the DNA TGTGCCAGCAGCTTAGGATTACTTCCCACAGATACGCAGTATTTT.

The rearrangement uses TRBV9 and TRBJ2-5; 9 nucleotides line up with TRBD2. The CDR3 extends over 17 amino acids. The V gene end was trimmed by 4 bases and the J gene end by 4 bases; junction bases not matched to a gene: 14. The germline CDR1 and CDR2 sequences are SGDLS and YYNGEE. CDR3 sequence: CASSLSGGSGGGETQYF. The CDR3 DNA reads TGTGCCAGCAGCCTCTCTGGCGGTAGCGGGGGCGGAGAGACCCAGTACTTC. Combining the CDR3 with reference TRBV9 and TRBJ2-5 gives the whole variable domain DSGVTQTPKHLITATGQRVTLRCSPRSGDLSVYWYQQSLDQGLQFLIQYYNGEERAKGNILERFSAQQFPDLHSELNLSSLELGDSALYFCASSLSGGSGGGETQYFGPGTRLLVL.

Ten or more counts support this clonotype. This rearrangement joins TRBV6-1 to TRBJ2-1; TRBD2 agrees at 8 bases. V dropped 7 bases and J dropped 0; count of bases not matched to a gene: 2. In germline, CDR1 is MNHNS, CDR2 SASEGT. The CDR3 has 14 amino acids. CDR3 DNA sequence: TGTGCCAGCACCGGGACTAGCTCCTACAATGAGCAGTTCTTC. Translated: CASTGTSSYNEQFF.

This clonotype was seen many times. V usage is TRBV5-4 and J usage is TRBJ2-1; a weak D match, TRBD1 (5 bases). The germline CDR1 and CDR2 sequences are SGHNT and YYREEE (reference sequence). The CDR3 has 13 residues. The V gene lost 5 bases and the J gene lost 7 bases, with 13 bases spanning the gap. The CDR3 DNA is TGTGCCAGCAGGGCTCAGGGATCTAATGAGCAGTTCTTC. Its protein is CASRAQGSNEQFF.

This sequence joins TRBV3-1 and TRBJ2-7, with D hard to call. The CDR3 spans 12 residues. The V and J ends lost 1 base and 11 bases respectively, with 12 bases between them. Germline V gene sequence: CDR1 LGHDT, CDR2 YNNKEL (reference sequence). In DNA, the CDR3 is TGTGCCAGCAGCCAAGGCGGCGGTCGGAAGTACTTC. Its protein is CASSQGGGRKYF.

In its sample, this clonotype was seen a few times. The chain links TRBV19 to TRBJ1-5; 7 nucleotides align to TRBD1. The CDR3 spans 14 residues. Trimming took 7 bases from V and 4 from J; bases not matched to a gene: 7. Germline V CDR1 and CDR2: LNHDA, SQIVND (reference sequence). CDR3 sequence reads: CASILTGANQPQHF. In DNA form, the CDR3 reads TGTGCCAGTATCCTAACAGGGGCTAATCAGCCCCAGCATTTT. The full variable domain, its missing parts supplied by reference TRBV19 and TRBJ1-5, is DGGITQSPKYLFRKEGQNVTLSCEQNLNHDAMYWYRQDPGQGLRLIYYSQIVNDFQKGDIAEGYSVSREKKESFPLTVTSAQKNPTAFYLCASILTGANQPQHFGDGTRLSIL.

This chain joins TRBV18 and TRBJ1-6, with 9 bases that match TRBD1. The CDR3 runs 15 residues. Germline loops: CDR1 KGHSH, CDR2 LQKENI. V was pared by 4 bases and J by 9 bases, with 7 bases of the junction left unmatched. CDR3 nucleotide sequence: TGTGCCAGCTCACGGGACAGGGCTGATGGTTCACCCCTCCACTTT. It yields the protein CASSRDRADGSPLHF.

This clonotype was counted only a few times. The rearrangement links TRBV6-5 to TRBJ2-7, with 9 bases identical to TRBD2. The CDR3 spans 14 residues. V was clipped by 5 bases and J by 6 bases; unmatched bases: 8. Germline V gives CDR1 MNHEY, CDR2 SVGAGI. CDR3 in amino acids: CASSQIAGVSEQYF. CDR3 nucleotides: TGTGCCAGCAGTCAAATAGCGGGAGTCTCCGAGCAGTACTTC.

This rearrangement joins TRBV19 to TRBJ2-7; TRBD2 agrees at 7 bases. The J segment lost 1 base and the V segment lost 4 bases, leaving 4 bases of the junction unmatched. This CDR3 has 14 amino acids. Germline V gene lookup returns CDR1 LNHDA and CDR2 SQIVND (reference sequence). CDR3 protein: CASSTSGNSYEQYF. In DNA, the CDR3 is TGTGCCAGTAGTACCAGCGGGAATTCCTACGAGCAGTACTTC.

This clonotype was found a few times. The genes are TRBV6-5 and TRBJ2-7; 7 bases are shared with TRBD1. V lost 0 bases and J lost 5; bases outside the gene matches: 7. Germline lookup yields CDR1 MNHEY and CDR2 SVGAGI. This CDR3 has 15 residues. The CDR3 protein is CASSYSWDSRNEQYF. Written as DNA, the CDR3 is TGTGCCAGCAGTTACTCTTGGGACAGCCGTAACGAGCAGTACTTC.

This chain connects TRBV7-6 to TRBJ2-3; D gene uncertain. The CDR3 covers 15 residues. Trimming left V 5 bases short and J 6 bases short, with 18 bases between. CDR1 and CDR2 from the germline V gene are SGHVS and FNYEAQ. This CDR3 is CASSQQSALTDTQYF. CDR3 in DNA: TGTGCCAGCAGCCAACAATCCGCTTTAACCGATACGCAGTATTTT.

This clonotype was picked up many times. V and J are TRBV29-1 and TRBJ2-3, with 11 bases matching TRBD2. The CDR3 runs to 17 residues. From germline, CDR1 is SQVTM and CDR2 ANQGSEA. Trimming took 0 bases from V and 2 from J; bases not matched to a gene: 7. The CDR3 nucleotides are TGCAGCGTTGAAGATCTGGATAGCGGGAGGGTCACAGATACGCAGTATTTT. Encoded protein: CSVEDLDSGRVTDTQYF.

This clonotype was seen a handful of times. The rearrangement uses TRBV12-3 or TRBV12-4 and TRBJ2-7, with 12 positions matching TRBD2. Trimming removed 2 bases from V and 4 bases from J; junction bases left unmatched: 3. This CDR3 region has 15 residues. The CDR3 is CASSLLAGGQYEQYF. In DNA, the CDR3 is TGTGCCAGCAGTTTACTAGCGGGGGGGCAATACGAGCAGTACTTC.

Many counts were recorded for this clonotype. This chain links TRBV20-1 with TRBJ2-7; unclear D gene. CDR1 DFQATT and CDR2 SNEGSKA come from the germline V gene (reference sequence). The length of the CDR3 is 11 residues. Trimming pared 3 bases from V and 7 bases from J, leaving 10 bases between. CDR3 protein: CSARSPIEQYF. In DNA, the CDR3 is TGCAGTGCTAGGTCCCCCATAGAGCAGTACTTC.

Regarding this clonotype: A junction boundary mismatches the germline segment, possibly from a read error. The rearrangement links TRBV7-2 to TRBJ1-5; unclear D gene. Germline lookup yields CDR1 SGHTA and CDR2 FQGNSA. This CDR3 is built from 14 residues. The DNA of the CDR3 is TGTGCCAGCAGCTTCTGGGGTAGCAATCACCCCCAGCATTTT. Translating it yields CASSFWGSNHPQHF.

In this sample, this clonotype turned up a few times. The chain couples TRBV18 to TRBJ2-1, with D perhaps TRBD1 (6 bases). Trimming removed 4 bases from V and 7 bases from J, with 8 bases in between. The CDR3 length is 12 residues. CDR1 is KGHSH, CDR2 LQKENI, per germline. Here the CDR3 reads CASSRQANEQFF. For the CDR3, the DNA is TGTGCCAGCTCACGACAGGCAAATGAGCAGTTCTTC.

This clonotype was seen repeatedly, ten times or more. CDR3 residues: CASSLVGYRGSTEAFF. The CDR3 bases are TGTGCCAGCAGCTTAGTTGGGTACAGGGGTAGCACTGAAGCTTTCTTT. The chain recombines TRBV7-8 with TRBJ1-1, with TRBD1 matching 7 bases. The length of the CDR3 is 16 residues. V shed 1 base, J shed 4 bases, and the junction held 9 bases outside the gene matches. From germline, CDR1 is SGHVS and CDR2 FQNEAQ.

V gene TRBV15 combines with J gene TRBJ2-3, with TRBD2 identical over 8 bases. V shed 5 bases and J 2 bases; nucleotides not matched to a gene: 6. Germline CDR1 LNHNV, CDR2 YYDKDF (reference sequence). The CDR3 runs to 15 residues. The CDR3 bases are TGTGCCACCAGCCCGCAGCGGGAGCCCACAGATACGCAGTATTTT. This gives the protein CATSPQREPTDTQYF.